One sample yielded the 25 T cell receptor beta chains listed below, sequenced in a study of blood T cell repertoires in COVID-19. Sequencing used immunoSEQ multiplex PCR; TCRdb keeps in-frame clones, though not all of them. The sample yields about 190,000 clones, around 77% seen once. The sequenced sample was peripheral blood. Every receptor here comes from a man between 60 and 70 years old with active or convalescent COVID-19.

The rearrangement joins TRBV30 to TRBJ1-2, with 9 nucleotides matching TRBD1. Germline CDR1 and CDR2: GTSNPN and SVGIG (reference sequence). The J segment lost 2 bases and the V segment lost 3 bases, leaving 10 bases of the junction unmatched. This CDR3 has 16 amino acids. The CDR3 DNA reads TGTGCCTGGAGCCAGACAGGGGGGGGCCGAAACTATGGCTACACCTTC. It yields the protein CAWSQTGGGRNYGYTF.

This clone has a count of ten or more. V usage is TRBV7-9 and J usage is TRBJ2-7; TRBD1 matches at 9 bases. CDR3 length: 16 residues. Looked up from germline, CDR1 is SEHNR and CDR2 is FQNEAQ (reference sequence). The junction had 10 bases not matched to a gene; V was cut back by 5 bases and J by 2 bases. The CDR3 nucleotides read TGTGCCAGCAGCCCTAGGACAGGGGCCGTGCCCTACGAGCAGTACTTC. Amino acid sequence: CASSPRTGAVPYEQYF.

This clone turned up a few times. CDR3 sequence reads: CASSLLAQGGAFF. The DNA of the CDR3 is TGTGCCAGCAGCTTATTGGCGCAGGGGGGAGCTTTCTTT. This rearrangement joins TRBV7-9 to TRBJ1-1; 7 positions match TRBD1. Germline CDR1 is SEHNR and CDR2 is FQNEAQ (reference sequence). The V segment lost 2 bases and the J segment 10 bases; nucleotides outside the gene matches: 7. The CDR3 spans 13 residues.

The chain couples TRBV7-3 to TRBJ2-7; 12 positions match TRBD1. Germline V CDR1 and CDR2: SGHTA, FQGTGA. V shed 6 bases, J shed 3 bases, and the junction held 12 bases outside the gene matches. This CDR3 has 17 amino acids. The CDR3: CASSSQRDRGRIYEQYF. The CDR3 bases are TGTGCCAGCAGTTCCCAGCGGGACAGGGGGCGAATCTACGAGCAGTACTTC.

The chain has TRBV5-1 and TRBJ2-5; 10 nucleotides agree with TRBD2. With V trimmed by 0 bases and J by 0 bases, 5 bases remained unmatched. Germline loops: CDR1 SGHRS, CDR2 YFSETQ. The CDR3 consists of 17 residues. The CDR3 DNA sequence: TGCGCCAGCAGCTTGGGGGAGACTAGCGGGTACCAAGAGACCCAGTACTTC. As protein: CASSLGETSGYQETQYF.

The sample holds many counts of this clone. This rearrangement joins TRBV5-1 to TRBJ2-7; 7 bases match TRBD1. The length of the CDR3 is 14 residues. Germline CDR1 reads SGHRS; CDR2 reads YFSETQ. The V segment lost 6 bases and the J segment 7 bases; nucleotides outside the gene matches: 13. This chain's CDR3 is CASKLSQGDGEQYF. As DNA, the CDR3 is TGCGCCAGCAAATTAAGTCAGGGGGATGGGGAGCAGTACTTC.

This rearrangement joins TRBV5-4 to TRBJ2-1, with 9 bases matching TRBD1. CDR1 SGHNT and CDR2 YYREEE come from the germline V gene (reference sequence). The V segment lost 5 bases and the J segment 6 bases; nucleotides outside the gene matches: 12. This CDR3 contains 16 residues. The CDR3 here is CASSNTGGASSNEQFF. DNA for the CDR3: TGTGCCAGCAGTAATACAGGGGGCGCTTCTAGCAATGAGCAGTTCTTC.

A word on this clone: The same CDR3 is also encoded by other DNA sequences in this sample. The rearrangement links TRBV11-3 to TRBJ2-7; 9 bases align to TRBD2. There are 14 residues in the CDR3. V lost 5 bases and J lost 0; bases outside the gene matches: 2. Germline CDR1 reads SGHNT; CDR2 reads YENEEA. The CDR3 nucleotides are TGTGCCAGCAGCCAGACTAGCGGCTCCTACGAGCAGTACTTC. Its protein product is CASSQTSGSYEQYF.

The genes are TRBV7-2 and TRBJ1-5; 7 bases match TRBD1. Germline loops: CDR1 SGHTA, CDR2 FQGNSA. This CDR3 contains 14 residues. With 2 bases clipped from V and 6 bases from J, the junction kept 4 bases outside the gene matches. The CDR3 DNA follows: TGTGCCAGCAGCTTAAGACAGGGAGGTCAGCCCCAGCATTTT. Amino acids: CASSLRQGGQPQHF.

The chain employs TRBV3-1 (or the pseudogene TRBV3-2) and TRBJ1-4; the match to TRBD1 covers 10 bases. The germline V gene has CDR1 LGHDT and CDR2 YNNKEL (reference sequence). The CDR3 runs 15 residues. J lost 7 bases, V lost 4 bases, and 6 bases had no gene match. The CDR3 DNA is TGTGCCAGCAGCCCTCCGGGACAGGGGAGTGAAAAACTGTTTTTT. This codes for CASSPPGQGSEKLFF.

This chain uses TRBV5-4 with TRBJ1-2; D is possibly TRBD1 (5 bases). Germline lookup yields CDR1 SGHNT and CDR2 YYREEE (reference sequence). Trimming left V 3 bases short and J 6 bases short, with 18 bases between. This CDR3 is built from 15 residues. CDR3 DNA: TGTGCCAGCAGCTACCTAGGGGAGGGGATTAATGGCTACACCTTC. Its protein is CASSYLGEGINGYTF.

The V gene is TRBV5-4, the J gene TRBJ2-7, with TRBD2 matching over 10 bases. Trimming removed 4 bases from V and 1 base from J; junction bases left unmatched: 8. Germline CDR1 SGHNT, CDR2 YYREEE (reference sequence). The CDR3 is 16 residues long. DNA of the CDR3: TGTGCCAGCAGCGTGGGCGGTAGCGGGAGGTCCTACGAGCAGTACTTC. This gives the protein CASSVGGSGRSYEQYF.

This clone occurred a few times. The chain employs TRBV30 and TRBJ1-3; D call uncertain. The CDR3 covers 13 residues. The V end lost 8 bases, the J end lost 0 bases, and 11 bases lay between the germline ends. Germline CDR1 reads GTSNPN; CDR2 reads SVGIG (reference sequence). DNA of the CDR3: TGTGCCCAAACAGCTTCCTCTGGAAACACCATATATTTT. Amino acid sequence: CAQTASSGNTIYF. Looking up the rest from reference TRBV30 and TRBJ1-3 gives the full variable domain: SQTIHQWPATLVQPVGSPLSLECTVEGTSNPNLYWYRQAAGRGLQLLFYSVGIGQISSEVPQNLSASRPQDRQFILSSKKLLLSDSGFYLCAQTASSGNTIYFGEGSWLTVV.

For the CDR3, the DNA is TGTGCCAGCAGCCACCTGACGGAGACCGGGGAGCTGTTTTTT. It yields the protein CASSHLTETGELFF. The rearrangement links TRBV28 to TRBJ2-2, with D unclear. Trimming left V 6 bases short and J 5 bases short, with 13 bases between. The CDR3 totals 14 residues. Germline V CDR1 and CDR2: MDHEN, SYDVKM.

The V and J genes are TRBV12-3 or TRBV12-4 and TRBJ2-5; D unresolved. The CDR3 runs 12 residues. With 2 bases removed from V and 4 bases from J, the gap between germline ends came to 5 bases. The CDR3 here is CASSLLRETQYF. In DNA form, the CDR3 reads TGTGCCAGCAGTTTACTTCGAGAGACCCAGTACTTC.

The chain joins TRBV11-2 to TRBJ2-7; the match to TRBD2 covers 8 bases. The V gene's germline CDR1 is SGHAT and CDR2 FQNNGV. CDR3 size: 16 residues. The V and J ends lost 0 bases and 7 bases, in that order; junction bases with no gene match: 11. CDR3 loop: CASSLDLGTRTREQYF. CDR3 coding DNA: TGTGCCAGCAGCTTAGATCTTGGGACTAGAACACGAGAGCAGTACTTC.

The chain employs TRBV9 and TRBJ1-5; no firm D call. The germline V and J ends were trimmed by 0 bases and 0 bases, with 7 bases remaining between them. The CDR3 is made up of 15 amino acids. Germline V CDR1 and CDR2: SGDLS, YYNGEE. This chain's CDR3 is CASSVGHSSNQPQHF. The DNA of the CDR3 is TGTGCCAGCAGCGTAGGCCACAGTAGCAATCAGCCCCAGCATTTT.

The V gene is TRBV6-4, the J gene TRBJ1-2, with 7 nucleotides matching TRBD1. The CDR3 spans 15 residues. V lost 6 bases and J lost 4; bases outside the gene matches: 11. Germline loops: CDR1 MRHNA, CDR2 SNTAGT. DNA of the CDR3: TGTGCCAGCAGCCCAGAAGGACAGGCACCCTATGGCTACACCTTC. This gives the protein CASSPEGQAPYGYTF.

CDR3 region: CASSLGTEHGYTF. In DNA form, the CDR3 reads TGTGCCAGCAGCCTCGGGACAGAGCATGGCTACACCTTC. The chain links TRBV4-2 to TRBJ1-2; 7 bases are a match to TRBD1. This CDR3 region has 13 residues. The V gene end was trimmed by 4 bases and the J gene end by 6 bases; junction bases not matched to a gene: 5. Germline-derived CDR1 and CDR2 are LGHNA and YNFKEQ.

V is TRBV10-3 and J is TRBJ1-3; TRBD1 agrees at 8 bases. This CDR3 contains 17 residues. From germline, CDR1 is ENHRY and CDR2 SYGVKD. V gave up 2 bases and J gave up 4 bases; unmatched junction bases: 10. The CDR3 nucleotides are TGTGCCATCAGTGAGGCGACCGGACAGGGTAAAGGAAACACCATATATTTT. Translation: CAISEATGQGKGNTIYF.

This clone appeared a few times. The chain employs TRBV7-3 and TRBJ2-1, with D possibly being TRBD2 (6 bases). This CDR3 is built from 14 residues. Trimming took 2 bases from V and 2 from J, leaving 7 bases between them. Germline V gene sequence: CDR1 SGHTA, CDR2 FQGTGA. The chain's CDR3 is CASSLGGTYNEQFF. Here the CDR3 DNA reads TGTGCCAGCAGCTTAGGGGGGACCTACAATGAGCAGTTCTTC.

The J gene is TRBJ2-7, the V gene TRBV6-2 or TRBV6-3, with TRBD2 matching over 12 bases. After removal of 5 bases from V and 4 bases from J, the junction contained 3 bases not matched to a gene. Germline V gives CDR1 MNHEY, CDR2 SVGEGT. The CDR3 totals 14 residues. In nucleotides, the CDR3 is TGTGCCAGCAGTCCACTAGCGGGAGGTTACGAGCAGTACTTC. This encodes CASSPLAGGYEQYF.

The rearrangement links TRBV15 to TRBJ2-3; a weak D match, TRBD2 (5 bases). CDR3 length: 17 residues. V was clipped by 0 bases and J by 4 bases, with 17 bases between them. The V gene's germline CDR1 is LNHNV and CDR2 YYDKDF (reference sequence). CDR3 protein: CATSRDRTSASPDTQYF. The CDR3 bases are TGTGCCACCAGCAGAGACCGGACTTCCGCATCCCCAGATACGCAGTATTTT.

This sequence joins TRBV12-3 or TRBV12-4 and TRBJ2-3; tentative D call: TRBD2 (5 bases). CDR3 length equals 13 residues. With 6 bases removed from V and 4 bases from J, the gap between germline ends came to 11 bases. CDR3 nucleotides: TGTGCCAGCAGGACACTAGGCGCAGATACGCAGTATTTT. Translating it yields CASRTLGADTQYF.

This clone appeared a few times. Other DNA sequences from this sample encode an identical CDR3 as well. The chain employs TRBV18 and TRBJ1-3, with TRBD1 matching 7 bases. The ends lost 3 bases at V and 0 bases at J; junction bases unmatched: 5. Germline V gene data show CDR1 as KGHSH and CDR2 as LQKENI. This CDR3 is built from 16 residues. In DNA, the CDR3 is TGTGCCAGCTCACCTCCGGGACAGCTCTCTGGAAACACCATATATTTT. Translating gives CASSPPGQLSGNTIYF. Full variable domain (missing parts from reference TRBV18 and TRBJ1-3): NAGVMQNPRHLVRRRGQEARLRCSPMKGHSHVYWYRQLPEEGLKFMVYLQKENIIDESGMPKERFSAEFPKEGPSILRIQQVVRGDSAAYFCASSPPGQLSGNTIYFGEGSWLTVV.